This T cell receptor beta chain emerged from a study of blood T cell repertoires in COVID-19 (dated by TCRdb to between 2020 and 2021). In terms of the full investigation: Collaborator samples came from the United States, Italy and Spain and covered acute and convalescent phases of COVID-19. The material from the prospective study consisted of cDNA or gDNA derived from T cells, B-cell-depleted T cells, or PBMCs. Deeply sampled blood TCRbeta repertoires from subjects exposed to, actively infected with, or recovered from COVID-19 were included in the dataset. The repertoires were released in a freely available public database meant as a resource for research on the immune response to SARS-CoV-2. The samples were drawn from two sources: the first 160 participants of the ongoing ImmuneRACE study, and about 1,300 subjects contributed by 6 global collaborators. A de-identified subject ID, COVID-19 status, age in years and sex were almost always included in the sample metadata. HLA class I and class II types, where available, came from metadata supplied by the sample provider rather than from assay-based typing. Results and caveats for the whole study, not just this receptor: Clinical and demographic metadata were provided uncurated, with the amount varying by source and participant.

The CDR3, cysteine through phenylalanine, is 16 amino acids long. Of all the DNA, just the CDR3 is kept, 48 bases in frame from base 1. The V end gives up 1 base and the J end 2 bases, leaving 6 bases in the junction not matched to a gene. CDR1 is given as SGHAT and CDR2 as FQNNGV, both from the germline V gene. TCRbeta CDR3 regions were amplified from genomic DNA by means of the immunoSEQ Assay, a bias-controlled multiplex PCR. From the authors' description of their analysis: The number of nucleated cells in each sample was estimated from the amplification of reference gene primers within the assay. Sequence reads were collapsed and filtered to measure the absolute abundance of every unique TCRbeta CDR3 rearrangement. For each sample, productive Simpson clonality was calculated by taking the square root of Simpson's diversity index across productive rearrangements. TCRdb stores this immuneACCESS table with in-frame sequences only. Part of the clones is absent; in the studies checked, under half of the shortfall reflects unresolved V genes, and no reason is known for the rest. From that table come the V and J calls and clone size; the DNA was used to work out D and trimming. Across this sample there are 250,000 to 400,000 clones, with about nine tenths seen only once. The biggest ten clones account for roughly 2.9% of the sample.

One collaborating source in Seattle enrolled patients during active infection and followed them longitudinally through the course of disease. Whole blood was collected in K2EDTA tubes by collaborating institutions according to the institutions' own protocols. Collaborator samples were shipped for TCRbeta analysis as frozen whole blood, isolated PBMCs, or DNA extracted from either sample type. About this clone: Its antigen has not been determined. No base quality values were provided; no much bigger clone lies one nucleotide off.

The TCR sequence derives from a woman in her 30s with COVID-19, enrolled during active disease. The sequence links TRBV11-2 to TRBJ2-3; the central 7 bases match TRBD1. Sequenced input: peripheral blood. The sequenced DNA: TGTGCCAGCAGCTTAGGACAGGGTTTCTCCACAGATACGCAGTATTTT. Its coded protein is CASSLGQGFSTDTQYF.